The 27 T cell receptor beta chains given below trace back to one sample, sequenced in a study of blood T cell repertoires in COVID-19. Only in-frame clones appear in the TCRdb table, and some are missing; sequencing was by immunoSEQ multiplex PCR. The repertoire holds about 99,000 clones, with over 75% as singletons. The specimen was peripheral blood. The receptors here all came from a human donor in a cohort sampled during active COVID-19.

This clone was observed a single time. CDR3 residues: CATTNGQRSYNEQFF. DNA for the CDR3: TGTGCCACCACCAACGGACAGCGCTCCTACAATGAGCAGTTCTTC. This chain links TRBV15 with TRBJ2-1; D might be TRBD1 (6 bases). V lost 7 bases to trimming and J lost 0 bases, with 13 bases between them. Germline CDR1 and CDR2: LNHNV and YYDKDF (reference sequence). The CDR3 loop spans 15 amino acids.

CDR3 residues: CASSEGGLNTEAFF. The CDR3 DNA reads as TGCGCCAGCAGTGAAGGCGGATTGAACACTGAAGCTTTCTTT. The chain combines TRBV10-1 with TRBJ1-1; D uncertain. The germline V gene has CDR1 WNHNN and CDR2 SYGVQD (reference sequence). V was clipped by 3 bases and J by 0 bases, with 8 bases between them. The CDR3 contains 14 residues.

The chain uses TRBV14 and TRBJ2-3, with D perhaps TRBD2 (6 bases). The CDR3 totals 18 residues. The germline V and J ends were trimmed by 0 bases and 6 bases, with 22 bases remaining between them. Germline loops: CDR1 SGHDN, CDR2 FVKESK. This CDR3 is CASSQDIEGWRGSDTQYF. The CDR3 region has the DNA TGTGCCAGCAGCCAAGATATTGAGGGGTGGCGGGGATCGGATACGCAGTATTTT. Full variable domain (remainder filled in from reference TRBV14 and TRBJ2-3): EAGVTQFPSHSVIEKGQTVTLRCDPISGHDNLYWYRRVMGKEIKFLLHFVKESKQDESGMPNNRFLAERTGGTYSTLKVQPAELEDSGVYFCASSQDIEGWRGSDTQYFGPGTRLTVL.

With regard to this clone: This sample includes further DNA sequences coding for the same CDR3. The gene calls are TRBV6-5 and TRBJ2-5, with TRBD2 matching over 7 bases. CDR1 is MNHEY and CDR2 is SVGAGI in the germline V gene. CDR3 length: 14 amino acids. With 4 bases clipped from V and 4 bases from J, the junction kept 6 bases outside the gene matches. This chain's CDR3 is CASSSQTSRETQYF. CDR3 coding DNA: TGTGCCAGCAGTTCTCAGACTAGCAGAGAGACCCAGTACTTC.

This clone has a handful of counts. The V gene is TRBV2, the J gene TRBJ1-1; the D gene is possibly TRBD1 (6 bases). Deletions cut 8 bases from V and 0 bases from J, with 7 bases between. CDR3 length equals 12 residues. Germline CDR1 reads SNHLY; CDR2 reads FYNNEI. The CDR3, as DNA: TGTGCCAGCTACAGGGTGAACACTGAAGCTTTCTTT. Its translation is CASYRVNTEAFF.

In nucleotides, the CDR3 is TGTGCCACCAGCAGAGGGGGAGGGTTAAGCGTCAATGAGCAGTTCTTC. Protein: CATSRGGGLSVNEQFF. The chain carries TRBV15 and TRBJ2-1; 7 bases match TRBD2. The germline CDR1 and CDR2 sequences are LNHNV and YYDKDF (reference sequence). With 1 base clipped from V and 6 bases from J, the junction kept 9 bases outside the gene matches. The CDR3 totals 16 residues.

The chain recombines TRBV18 with TRBJ1-1; 7 bases line up with TRBD1. The CDR3 length is 13 residues. Looked up from germline, CDR1 is KGHSH and CDR2 is LQKENI. With V trimmed by 6 bases and J by 8 bases, 9 bases remained unmatched. This CDR3 is CASSPYQGEEAFF. CDR3 sequence (DNA): TGTGCCAGCTCTCCTTATCAGGGGGAAGAAGCTTTCTTT. Supplemented by reference TRBV18 and TRBJ1-1, the full variable domain reads NAGVMQNPRHLVRRRGQEARLRCSPMKGHSHVYWYRQLPEEGLKFMVYLQKENIIDESGMPKERFSAEFPKEGPSILRIQQVVRGDSAAYFCASSPYQGEEAFFGQGTRLTVV.

V is TRBV19 and J is TRBJ2-2, with TRBD1 identical over 10 bases. The CDR3 has 16 amino acids. The germline V gene has CDR1 LNHDA and CDR2 SQIVND (reference sequence). Trimming cost V 4 bases and J 6 bases; bases outside gene matches: 8. Here the CDR3 reads CASSTRDRGSAGELFF. The CDR3 region has the DNA TGTGCCAGTAGTACCAGGGACAGGGGAAGTGCCGGGGAGCTGTTTTTT. Together with reference TRBV19 and TRBJ2-2, the CDR3 gives the full variable domain: DGGITQSPKYLFRKEGQNVTLSCEQNLNHDAMYWYRQDPGQGLRLIYYSQIVNDFQKGDIAEGYSVSREKKESFPLTVTSAQKNPTAFYLCASSTRDRGSAGELFFGEGSRLTVL.

This clone came up once. This sequence joins TRBV19 and TRBJ2-2, with D perhaps TRBD2 (6 bases). The length of the CDR3 is 17 residues. Germline-derived CDR1 and CDR2 are LNHDA and SQIVND (reference sequence). V was cut by 7 bases and J by 0 bases, with 18 bases left in between. Here the CDR3 DNA reads TGTGCCAGTAACCCCGACCACGGGAGAACGAACACCGGGGAGCTGTTTTTT. This encodes CASNPDHGRTNTGELFF. Combining the CDR3 with reference TRBV19 and TRBJ2-2 gives the whole variable domain DGGITQSPKYLFRKEGQNVTLSCEQNLNHDAMYWYRQDPGQGLRLIYYSQIVNDFQKGDIAEGYSVSREKKESFPLTVTSAQKNPTAFYLCASNPDHGRTNTGELFFGEGSRLTVL.

In this sample, this clone turned up a few times. The chain joins TRBV7-9 to TRBJ2-2; 9 bases map to TRBD2. This CDR3 contains 17 residues. Germline CDR1 reads SEHNR; CDR2 reads FQNEAQ (reference sequence). Unmatched junction bases numbered 11, after V lost 5 bases and J lost 4 bases. The CDR3 DNA is TGTGCCAGCAGCACGCCGCTGGGCGGGAGGGCCACCGGGGAGCTGTTTTTT. It translates to CASSTPLGGRATGELFF. Looking up the rest from reference TRBV7-9 and TRBJ2-2 gives the full variable domain: DTGVSQNPRHKITKRGQNVTFRCDPISEHNRLYWYRQTLGQGPEFLTYFQNEAQLEKSRLLSDRFSAERPKGSFSTLEIQRTEQGDSAMYLCASSTPLGGRATGELFFGEGSRLTVL.

This clone has more than one count but fewer than ten. V gene TRBV6-5 combines with J gene TRBJ2-3; D not resolved. V dropped 6 bases and J dropped 1 base, with 14 bases sitting between them. CDR1 and CDR2 from the germline V gene are MNHEY and SVGAGI. The CDR3 has 15 residues. CDR3 bases: TGTGCCAGCAGCCGAGCCGGAGACCGCACAGATACGCAGTATTTT. This gives the protein CASSRAGDRTDTQYF.

The chain has TRBV7-2 and TRBJ2-3, with TRBD2 as a possible D gene (7 bases). CDR1 and CDR2 (germline): SGHTA, FQGNSA. Trimming shortened V by 2 bases and J by 5 bases, and 14 bases separated the two germline ends. This CDR3 spans 15 amino acids. The CDR3 coding sequence is TGTGCCAGCAGCTTAACCCGGGGGGCGGGAGATACGCAGTATTTT. Translating gives CASSLTRGAGDTQYF.

This clone was detected once. This chain uses TRBV29-1 with TRBJ1-1; TRBD1 agrees at 8 bases. V lost 4 bases to trimming and J lost 5 bases; unmatched junction nucleotides: 6. Germline CDR1 is SQVTM and CDR2 is ANQGSEA. The CDR3 loop spans 13 amino acids. The CDR3, as DNA: TGCAGCGTTGTCAGGGGGCGGGGTACTGAAGCTTTCTTT. It codes for CSVVRGRGTEAFF.

The chain has TRBV9 and TRBJ2-3; D uncertain. CDR1 and CDR2 from the germline V gene are SGDLS and YYNGEE. The CDR3 runs to 13 residues. The V gene lost 4 bases and the J gene lost 6 bases, with 12 bases spanning the gap. For the CDR3, the DNA is TGTGCCAGCAGCTTATCTAGACTCGATACGCAGTATTTT. Its translation is CASSLSRLDTQYF.

The V call is TRBV5-6, the J call TRBJ1-5, with TRBD1 matching over 8 bases. Per the germline V gene, CDR1 is SGHDT and CDR2 is YYEEEE. V was clipped by 4 bases and J by 5 bases; unmatched bases: 8. The CDR3 length is 15 residues. The CDR3: CASSPGQGAYQPQHF. The CDR3 DNA follows: TGTGCCAGCAGCCCGGGGCAGGGGGCCTATCAGCCCCAGCATTTT. The whole variable domain, filled in from reference TRBV5-6 and TRBJ1-5, reads DAGVTQSPTHLIKTRGQQVTLRCSPKSGHDTVSWYQQALGQGPQFIFQYYEEEERQRGNFPDRFSGHQFPNYSSELNVNALLLGDSALYLCASSPGQGAYQPQHFGDGTRLSIL.

The CDR3 loop reads CASSLGTYNEQFF. CDR3 coding DNA: TGTGCCAGCAGCTTAGGGACTTACAATGAGCAGTTCTTC. The chain recombines TRBV11-2 with TRBJ2-1; D possibly corresponds to TRBD2 (5 bases). CDR1 and CDR2 from the germline V gene are SGHAT and FQNNGV. Deletions cut 1 base from V and 4 bases from J, with 5 bases between. The CDR3 length is 13 residues. Filled out from reference TRBV11-2 and TRBJ2-1, the complete variable domain reads EAGVAQSPRYKIIEKRQSVAFWCNPISGHATLYWYQQILGQGPKLLIQFQNNGVVDDSQLPKDRFSAERLKGVDSTLKIQPAKLEDSAVYLCASSLGTYNEQFFGPGTRLTVL.

The chain has TRBV30 and TRBJ2-1; D is ambiguous. V was trimmed by 1 base and J by 2 bases, leaving 9 bases between them. Germline CDR1 GTSNPN, CDR2 SVGIG (reference sequence). The CDR3 has 14 amino acids. The CDR3 sequence: CAWSEEQPYNEQFF. The CDR3 bases are TGTGCCTGGAGTGAGGAACAGCCCTACAATGAGCAGTTCTTC.

The CDR3 region has the DNA TGTGCCAGCACCCTCTACGGAGCGGGAGGAGGGGGCACAGATACGCAGTATTTT. Translated: CASTLYGAGGGGTDTQYF. This chain connects TRBV7-2 to TRBJ2-3; TRBD2 matches 9 bases. The CDR3 sequence is 18 residues long. Germline CDR1 is SGHTA and CDR2 is FQGNSA. Germline trimming cut 7 bases from V and 1 base from J; bases unmatched to any gene: 15.

J is TRBJ2-3 and V is TRBV7-8; TRBD1 matches 9 bases. The junction had 0 bases not matched to a gene; V was cut back by 4 bases and J by 1 base. In germline, CDR1 is SGHVS, CDR2 FQNEAQ. The CDR3 runs to 14 residues. CDR3 bases: TGTGCCAGCAGCTGGACAGGGGGCACAGATACGCAGTATTTT. Translating it yields CASSWTGGTDTQYF.

The genes are TRBV29-1 and TRBJ1-1, with D possibly TRBD1 on 6 matching bases. The CDR3 has 17 residues. In germline, CDR1 is SQVTM, CDR2 ANQGSEA. Trimming stripped 5 bases from V and 1 base from J, with 23 bases between. CDR3 DNA: TGCAGCGTTACATACCGAGACAGGTTAGTTTCGAACACTGAAGCTTTCTTT. Translated, it gives CSVTYRDRLVSNTEAFF.

The chain couples TRBV19 to TRBJ1-2, with D perhaps matching TRBD1 (6 bases). Per the germline V gene, CDR1 is LNHDA and CDR2 is SQIVND (reference sequence). Between the trimmed V and J ends, which lost 3 bases and 4 bases, there was a span of 12 bases. CDR3 size: 14 residues. The CDR3: CASSIVGQLYGYTF. CDR3 DNA sequence: TGTGCCAGTAGTATCGTTGGACAGCTCTATGGCTACACCTTC.

The genes are TRBV14 and TRBJ1-2; TRBD1 agrees at 7 bases. J was trimmed by 4 bases and V by 4 bases; bases with no gene match: 3. Germline V lookup: CDR1 SGHDN, CDR2 FVKESK. The CDR3 has 13 residues. The CDR3 DNA follows: TGTGCCAGCAGCCCCCCAGGGGGCTATGGCTACACCTTC. Protein: CASSPPGGYGYTF.

This clone occurred a few times. The chain is built from TRBV7-9 and TRBJ2-7; a possible D gene is TRBD2 (6 bases). CDR3 length: 14 residues. Deletions cut 4 bases from V and 4 bases from J, with 14 bases between. The V gene's germline CDR1 is SEHNR and CDR2 FQNEAQ (reference sequence). The DNA for the CDR3 is TGTGCCAGCAGCTCAGAGGGAGGTAGATACGAGCAGTACTTC. Encoded protein: CASSSEGGRYEQYF.

CDR3 bases: TGTGCCAGTACGCAGGGTGGGGATGAAAAACTGTTTTTT. This gives the protein CASTQGGDEKLFF. The rearrangement joins TRBV19 to TRBJ1-4; tentative D call: TRBD1 (5 bases). In germline, CDR1 is LNHDA, CDR2 SQIVND (reference sequence). V lost 7 bases and J 6 bases, leaving 12 bases between the germline ends. The CDR3 has 13 residues. Drawing the rest from reference TRBV19 and TRBJ1-4, the complete variable domain is DGGITQSPKYLFRKEGQNVTLSCEQNLNHDAMYWYRQDPGQGLRLIYYSQIVNDFQKGDIAEGYSVSREKKESFPLTVTSAQKNPTAFYLCASTQGGDEKLFFGSGTQLSVL.

This sequence joins TRBV28 and TRBJ1-5, with 12 nucleotides matching TRBD1. Per the germline V gene, CDR1 is MDHEN and CDR2 is SYDVKM. Trimming cost V 6 bases and J 1 base; bases outside gene matches: 7. CDR3 length: 17 residues. Here the CDR3 reads CASRTGTGGASNQPQHF. In DNA form, the CDR3 reads TGTGCCAGCAGAACCGGGACAGGGGGCGCAAGCAATCAGCCCCAGCATTTT. The whole variable domain, remainder taken from reference TRBV28 and TRBJ1-5, is DVKVTQSSRYLVKRTGEKVFLECVQDMDHENMFWYRQDPGLGLRLIYFSYDVKMKEKGDIPEGYSVSREKKERFSLILESASTNQTSMYLCASRTGTGGASNQPQHFGDGTRLSIL.

The chain couples TRBV30 to TRBJ1-1, with 8 bases identical to TRBD1. Germline V lookup: CDR1 GTSNPN, CDR2 SVGIG (reference sequence). The CDR3 runs 14 residues. V dropped 4 bases and J dropped 0; count of bases not matched to a gene: 4. The CDR3 loop is CAWKRDRLNTEAFF. The CDR3 nucleotides are TGTGCCTGGAAGAGGGACAGGCTGAACACTGAAGCTTTCTTT.

The rearrangement uses TRBV18 and TRBJ2-3; TRBD1 agrees at 11 bases. Germline assignment: CDR1 KGHSH and CDR2 LQKENI. The CDR3 totals 14 residues. The J segment lost 5 bases and the V segment lost 4 bases, leaving 2 bases of the junction unmatched. The CDR3 region is CASSQGTGGDTQYF. The DNA for the CDR3 is TGTGCCAGCTCACAAGGGACAGGGGGAGATACGCAGTATTTT.